The rows below give T cell receptor beta chains drawn from one sample of a study of CD8+ T cells in alopecia areata. Clones were sequenced by immunoSEQ multiplex PCR, and TCRdb holds only the in-frame ones, with some missing. The sample lists 150,000 to 200,000 clones, around three fifths occurring once. Sequencing was performed on CD4+ T cells sorted from blood, taken at week 24, from a patient treated with tofacitinib. These receptor sequences come from a human donor with alopecia areata. Each CDR3 is given with its conserved first and last residue. Expanded clones are given a class, and other clones once, few, many or no size at all.

NA	TRBV30	TRBJ2-1	CAWSFKGSMNEQFF
NA	TRBV25-1	TRBJ2-3	CASSQETGITDTQYF
many	TRBV14	TRBJ2-6	CASSQRGFGANVLTF
NA	TRBV5-1	TRBJ1-2	CASSLDGLSYTF
NA	TRBV7-6	TRBJ1-6	CASSLAPGVSNSPLHF
once	TRBV11-2	TRBJ2-3	CASSLLGGAEDTQYF
NA	TRBV30	TRBJ2-2	CAWGAVGGELFF
NA	TRBV4-3	TRBJ1-1	CASSRTGDTEAFF
NA	TRBV30	TRBJ2-1	CACWPRRGSNEQFF
NA	TRBV11-2	TRBJ1-4	CASSSSYGEKLFF
few	TRBV5-6	TRBJ2-7	CASSGRDRYEQYF
NA	TRBV9	TRBJ2-7	CASSVDPRGSVEQYF
NA	TRBV2	TRBJ2-3	CASSEGGGGTDTQYF
NA	TRBV7-2	TRBJ2-7	CASSLGVPYEQYF
NA	TRBV15	TRBJ2-5	CATSRVEGPETQYF
NA	TRBV7-3	TRBJ1-1	CASRSLAGDTEAFF
NA	TRBV7-2	TRBJ2-7	CASSAWVREDEQYF
NA	TRBV2	TRBJ2-3	CASSEARGSGDTQYF
NA	TRBV29-1	TRBJ1-1	CSVFPGVSSTPNTEAFF
few	TRBV29-1	TRBJ1-2	CSVPGSGGRGYTF
few	TRBV2	TRBJ1-2	CASRDDRGPNYGYTF
few	TRBV29-1	TRBJ1-4	CSVRQGASEKLFF
NA	TRBV15	TRBJ1-2	CATSRDPGSGYTF
NA	TRBV9	TRBJ2-5	CASSVGVTQGETQYF
NA	TRBV7-8	TRBJ2-7	CASSRTGNGEQYF
NA	TRBV7-2	TRBJ2-3	CASSLSSGGASITDTQYF
once	TRBV30	TRBJ1-6	CAWSVFGRNSPLHF
NA	TRBV5-1	TRBJ2-5	CASSLALRETQYF
NA	TRBV13	TRBJ2-7	CASSPHGDGVYEQYF
once	TRBV6-5	TRBJ1-5	CASKDSNQPQHF
NA	TRBV19	TRBJ2-5	CASRPAGAGETQYF
NA	TRBV2	TRBJ2-2	CASSYSGTPNTGELFF
few	TRBV5-1	TRBJ2-3	CASSFGGQLTDTQYF
NA	TRBV4-1	TRBJ2-7	CASSPHIGQGAVGNEQYF
NA	TRBV9	TRBJ1-1	CASSVETGAAFF
NA	TRBV29-1	TRBJ1-1	CSVVGRVKTEAFF
NA	TRBV29-1	TRBJ1-5	CSVGGANQPQHF
few	TRBV29-1	TRBJ1-2	CSVDGDGYTF
NA	TRBV7-2	TRBJ1-5	CASSFAGNQPQHF
NA	TRBV29-1	TRBJ1-1	CSVVGQGATEAFF
NA	TRBV7-2	TRBJ1-1	CASSLMVNTEAFF
NA	TRBV29-1	TRBJ2-1	CSVRGLTGGEQFF
NA	TRBV2	TRBJ1-1	CASVRRLENTEAFF
few	TRBV2	TRBJ1-5	CASSSRVQPQHF
NA	TRBV29-1	TRBJ1-1	CSVEDRGAEEAFF
NA	TRBV5-1	TRBJ2-2	CASSTTGNTGELFF
few	TRBV29-1	TRBJ1-2	CSVQVGGTGSGYGYTF
few	TRBV29-1	TRBJ1-1	CSVEPAGNTEAFF
NA	TRBV27	TRBJ1-5	CASSSRVARDQSQHF
NA	TRBV29-1	TRBJ2-3	CSVAGTRDTQYF
NA	TRBV6-5	TRBJ1-2	CASSSPPGGGYTF
NA	TRBV5-6	TRBJ1-2	CASSTQGASYGYTF
NA	TRBV29-1	TRBJ2-7	CSVSFAYEQYF
NA	TRBV25-1	TRBJ1-2	CASSESGRNYGYTF
NA	TRBV2	TRBJ2-3	CASRPLAGGTDTQYF
once	TRBV29-1	TRBJ1-2	CSVEDRSGQDYGYTF
NA	TRBV30	TRBJ2-7	CAWSSGLPQYF
NA	TRBV5-1	TRBJ2-3	CASSLETGVTDTQYF
NA	TRBV6-1	TRBJ2-7	CASSATSGGSREQYF
NA	TRBV10-3	TRBJ2-2	CAIAVAGNTGELFF